This TCR beta chain comes out of a study of blood T cell repertoires in COVID-19. This CDR3 is built from 15 residues. The germline gives CDR1 MNHEY, CDR2 SVGAGI. J was trimmed by 10 bases and V by 6 bases; bases with no gene match: 9. Libraries were prepared by immunoSEQ multiplex PCR; TCRdb keeps only in-frame clonotypes and omits some of them. The sample has approximately 250,000 clones; approximately 90% are singletons. The receptor was isolated from a woman in her thirties or forties with acute COVID-19. The J gene is TRBJ1-6, the V gene TRBV6-5, with 10 positions matching TRBD1. The sample consisted of PBMCs or T cells enriched from blood (not recorded which). This CDR3 reads CASSSTGTGESPLHF. As DNA, the CDR3 is TGTGCCAGCAGCTCCACCGGGACAGGGGAATCACCCCTCCACTTT.